The source of this T cell receptor beta chain is a study of regulatory T cells in long-lasting Graves disease. Study-level results: Those with persistent disease had in common more public clonotypes (about 2,500) than new patients (about 900).

From germline, CDR1 is MNHEY and CDR2 SMNVEV (reference sequence). V was pared by 8 bases and J by 9 bases, with 26 bases between. The length of the CDR3 is 16 residues. In this sample, this clonotype turned up many times. Its antigen is unknown. Time point meaning: newly diagnosed GD, antithyroid drugs for less than 3 months. Extracted PBMC RNA gave rise to the TCR library. The TCR beta library used iRepertoire HTBI primers with Arm-PCR amplification of CDR3. In TCRdb, the multiplex PCR reads were re-called with MiXCR into one record per CDR3 protein. Of roughly 610,000 distinct CDR3 sequences detected, roughly a sixth appear once; the ten largest clones hold 12%. In addition, the sample was reused for a study of T cells in Graves' hyperthyroidism and ophthalmopathy.

The chain links TRBV27 to TRBJ1-5, with D unresolved. The clonotype was recovered from a man between 18 and 35 years old with Graves disease. This specimen was peripheral blood mononuclear cells (PBMCs), taken at new diagnosis, from a patient treated with antithyroid drugs. CDR3 amino acids: CASRLGTDGTSGPQHF. The CDR3 DNA reads as TGTGCCAGCCGACTGGGAACGGACGGCACTAGCGGGCCCCAGCATTTT.